These 14 T cell receptor beta chains were sequenced from one sample in a study. A single record per CDR3 protein comes from TCRdb applying MiXCR to the RT-PCR reads. The data hold almost 700,000 distinct CDR3 sequences, with 13% to 15% observed a single time. Source material: memory CD4+ T cells from blood. The receptors originated from a female donor in good health, serving as a healthy control.

The chain combines TRBV28 with TRBJ1-2, with 8 bases that match TRBD1. CDR1 is MDHEN, CDR2 SYDVKM, per germline. The CDR3 covers 15 residues. The junction had 5 bases not matched to a gene; V was cut back by 1 base and J by 4 bases. The CDR3: CASSLSTGVAYGYTF. For the CDR3, the DNA is TGTGCCAGCAGTTTATCGACAGGGGTGGCCTATGGCTACACCTTC.

The V call is TRBV29-1, the J call TRBJ2-5; D unclear. The V gene's germline CDR1 is SQVTM and CDR2 ANQGSEA. The CDR3 is 15 residues long. Trimming shortened V by 8 bases and J by 1 base, and 20 bases separated the two germline ends. The CDR3 here is CSLVPHAAIQETQYF. The CDR3 DNA sequence: TGCAGCTTAGTTCCCCACGCGGCGATCCAAGAGACCCAGTACTTC.

The sample holds many counts of this clonotype. A junction boundary mismatches the germline segment, possibly from a read error. J is TRBJ2-7 and V is TRBV6-6, with D perhaps TRBD2 (6 bases). CDR1 is MNHNY, CDR2 SVGAGI, per germline (reference sequence). There are 14 residues in the CDR3. The CDR3 protein is CASTYSRGGLEQYF. For the CDR3, the DNA is TGTGCCAGCACTTACTCCCGTGGAGGGCTCGAGCAGTACTTC.

This clonotype was detected a few times. The rearrangement joins TRBV5-1 to TRBJ1-2; perhaps TRBD1 as D (5 bases). Germline CDR1 and CDR2: SGHRS and YFSETQ. The V end lost 4 bases, the J end lost 6 bases, and 13 bases lay between the germline ends. The CDR3 is 13 residues long. The DNA of the CDR3 is TGCGCCAGCAGCCCCTTGGGGCCGGATGGCTACACCTTC. It translates to CASSPLGPDGYTF.

This clonotype was counted ten times or more. The genes are TRBV29-1 and TRBJ2-5, with D possibly being TRBD1 or TRBD2 (5 bases each). CDR1 SQVTM and CDR2 ANQGSEA come from the germline V gene. The CDR3 extends over 12 amino acids. V dropped 5 bases and J dropped 4 bases, with 11 bases sitting between them. The CDR3 DNA follows: TGCAGCGTTCCGAGGGGCGGAGAGACCCAGTACTTC. Translating it yields CSVPRGGETQYF.

CDR3 sequence reads: CASSLGVPSGNTIYF. CDR3 DNA sequence: TGTGCCAGCAGCTTAGGAGTGCCCTCTGGAAACACCATATATTTT. The chain employs TRBV7-8 and TRBJ1-3; D unresolved. CDR3 size: 15 residues. Trimming took off 1 base at V and 0 bases at J, with 7 bases between the two ends. Germline CDR1 and CDR2: SGHVS and FQNEAQ.

This clonotype was observed at least ten times. The rearrangement links TRBV28 to TRBJ2-5, with unresolved D. Looked up from germline, CDR1 is MDHEN and CDR2 is SYDVKM. The CDR3 covers 14 residues. The V and J ends lost 2 bases and 4 bases respectively, with 11 bases between them. The CDR3 region has the DNA TGTGCCAGCAGTTTAACCCCCTTTAGAGAGACCCAGTACTTC. Encoded protein: CASSLTPFRETQYF. Combining the CDR3 with reference TRBV28 and TRBJ2-5 gives the whole variable domain DVKVTQSSRYLVKRTGEKVFLECVQDMDHENMFWYRQDPGLGLRLIYFSYDVKMKEKGDIPEGYSVSREKKERFSLILESASTNQTSMYLCASSLTPFRETQYFGPGTRLLVL.

At least ten counts were recorded for this clonotype. In DNA form, the CDR3 reads TGCAGCGGCGTACTAGCGAATGAGCAGTTCTTC. This gives the protein CSGVLANEQFF. The chain is built from TRBV29-1 and TRBJ2-1, with 7 bases lining up with TRBD2. The V gene's germline CDR1 is SQVTM and CDR2 ANQGSEA. There are 11 residues in the CDR3. J gave up 7 bases and V 7 bases, and 4 bases lay outside the gene matches.

This clonotype was seen more than once but under ten times. The J gene is TRBJ1-1, the V gene TRBV4-3, with D maybe TRBD1 (5 bases). V was cut by 2 bases and J by 1 base, with 17 bases left in between. The CDR3 extends over 17 amino acids. Germline CDR1 is LGHNA and CDR2 is YSLEER. The CDR3 bases are TGCGCCAGCAGCCAACAGGCCGGGGCGGTTAAGAACACTGAAGCTTTCTTT. This sequence encodes CASSQQAGAVKNTEAFF.

This clonotype was picked up many times. The V gene is TRBV20-1, the J gene TRBJ2-3; a weak D match, TRBD1 (6 bases). There are 15 residues in the CDR3. The V and J ends lost 1 base and 0 bases respectively, with 11 bases between them. CDR1 DFQATT and CDR2 SNEGSKA come from the germline V gene (reference sequence). The CDR3 region is CSARVGGPSTDTQYF. CDR3 DNA sequence: TGCAGTGCTAGAGTAGGGGGACCAAGCACAGATACGCAGTATTTT.

This clonotype has a handful of counts. This rearrangement joins TRBV27 to TRBJ2-7; 14 nucleotides align to TRBD2. The junction had 9 bases not matched to a gene; V was cut back by 8 bases and J by 6 bases. Germline CDR1 and CDR2: MNHEY and SMNVEV (reference sequence). CDR3 length: 15 amino acids. For the CDR3, the DNA is TGTGCCAGCGGGCCCTTGGGGACTAGCGGGAGCGAGCAGTACTTC. It codes for CASGPLGTSGSEQYF.

This clonotype has more than one count but fewer than ten. The V call is TRBV7-6, the J call TRBJ2-7, with a weak D call TRBD1 (6 bases). The CDR3 extends over 13 amino acids. Germline V gene sequence: CDR1 SGHVS, CDR2 FNYEAQ. With 5 bases removed from V and 3 bases from J, the gap between germline ends came to 11 bases. The CDR3 coding sequence is TGTGCCAGCAGCCACGACAGGATCTACGAGCAGTACTTC. Encoded protein: CASSHDRIYEQYF.

The chain couples TRBV15 to TRBJ1-2; no clear D gene. The V end lost 0 bases, the J end lost 8 bases, and 13 bases lay between the germline ends. The CDR3 is made up of 14 amino acids. The germline gives CDR1 LNHNV, CDR2 YYDKDF (reference sequence). DNA for the CDR3: TGTGCCACCAGCAGAGAGTATGGGGTTTGGGGCTACACCTTC. It encodes CATSREYGVWGYTF.

The sample holds a few counts of this clonotype. This chain links TRBV7-3 with TRBJ2-5; D not resolved. V shed 1 base and J shed 5 bases, with 11 bases lying between them. Looked up from germline, CDR1 is SGHTA and CDR2 is FQGTGA. This CDR3 contains 14 residues. The CDR3 sequence: CASSLNPNLETQYF. CDR3 in DNA: TGTGCCAGCAGCTTAAACCCCAATTTGGAGACCCAGTACTTC.